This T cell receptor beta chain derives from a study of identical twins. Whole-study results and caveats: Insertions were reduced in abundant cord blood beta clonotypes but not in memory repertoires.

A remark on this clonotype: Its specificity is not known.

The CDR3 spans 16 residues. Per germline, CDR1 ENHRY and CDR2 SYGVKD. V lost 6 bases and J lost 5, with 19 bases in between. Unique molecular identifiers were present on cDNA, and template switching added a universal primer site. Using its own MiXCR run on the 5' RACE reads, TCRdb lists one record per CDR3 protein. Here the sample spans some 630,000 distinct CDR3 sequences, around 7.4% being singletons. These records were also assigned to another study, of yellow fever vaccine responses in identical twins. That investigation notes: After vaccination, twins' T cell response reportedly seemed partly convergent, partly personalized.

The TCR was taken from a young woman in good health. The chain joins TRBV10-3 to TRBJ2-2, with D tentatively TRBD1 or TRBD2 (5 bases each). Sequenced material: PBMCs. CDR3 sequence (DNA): TGTGCCATCAGGGGGGTGCAGGGATCTCGTACCGGGGAGCTGTTTTTT. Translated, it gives CAIRGVQGSRTGELFF.